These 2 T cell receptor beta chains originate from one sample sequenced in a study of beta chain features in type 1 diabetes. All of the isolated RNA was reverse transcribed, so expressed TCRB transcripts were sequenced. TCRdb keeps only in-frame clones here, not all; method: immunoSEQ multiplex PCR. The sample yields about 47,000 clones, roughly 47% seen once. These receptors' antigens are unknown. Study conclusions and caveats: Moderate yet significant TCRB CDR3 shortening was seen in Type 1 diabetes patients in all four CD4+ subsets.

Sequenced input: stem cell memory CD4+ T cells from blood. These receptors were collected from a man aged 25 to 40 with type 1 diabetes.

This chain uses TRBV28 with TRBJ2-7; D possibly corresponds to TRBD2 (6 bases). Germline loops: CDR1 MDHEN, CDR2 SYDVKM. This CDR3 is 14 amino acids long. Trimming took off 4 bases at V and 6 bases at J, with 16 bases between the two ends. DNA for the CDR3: TGTGCCAGCAGTTACACGGGACTCCTCGGCGAGCAGTACTTC. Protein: CASSYTGLLGEQYF.

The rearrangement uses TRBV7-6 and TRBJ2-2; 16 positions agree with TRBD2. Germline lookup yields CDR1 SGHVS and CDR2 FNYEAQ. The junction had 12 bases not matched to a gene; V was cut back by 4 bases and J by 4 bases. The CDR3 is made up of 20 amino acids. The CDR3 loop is CASSSNPGLAGGPITGELFF. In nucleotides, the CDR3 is TGTGCCAGCAGCTCAAACCCGGGACTAGCGGGAGGGCCGATCACCGGGGAGCTGTTTTTT.